The T cell receptor (beta chain) described here comes from a study of immune evolution from preneoplasia to lung adenocarcinoma. Whole-study findings and limits: Top clone share appeared to fall from AAH through AIS, MIA, adenocarcinoma. Later-stage lesions appeared to have more T cells, more diversity, less clonality. T cell clonality was higher in KRAS-mutant than EGFR-mutant or wild-type nodules.

CDR3 size: 15 residues. V shed 6 bases and J 2 bases; nucleotides not matched to a gene: 9. CDR1 and CDR2 (germline): SGHRS, YFSETQ. The table came from immunoSEQ multiplex PCR; TCRdb's copy has only in-frame clones and leaves some out. Here the sample spans roughly 7,000 clones, approximately 80% being singletons. Remarks on this clone: Its antigen is not identified.

Between the mid-2010s and the late 2010s, patients underwent resection in Japan or China. The sequence derives from a person aged 40-50 years with lung adenocarcinoma. This chain connects TRBV5-1 to TRBJ1-2, with TRBD1 matching over 8 bases. The sequencing sample was made of FFPE invasive lung adenocarcinoma tissue. CDR3 DNA sequence: TGCGCCAGCACACCCGGGACAGGATTAAACTATGGCTACACCTTC. This encodes CASTPGTGLNYGYTF.